This T cell receptor beta chain was identified during a study of control samples from healthy donors and cancer patients. The CDR3 length is 15 residues. Germline assignment: CDR1 SNHLY and CDR2 FYNNEI. V shed 6 bases and J shed 2 bases, with 15 bases lying between them. Assay used: immunoSEQ multiplex PCR; TCRdb lists only in-frame clones, some missing. The data show approximately 120,000 clones, 80% to 95% seen once. The chain is built from TRBV2 and TRBJ2-3; a possible D gene is TRBD2 (6 bases). The TCR sequence derives from a man of 80 years or more with head and neck cancer. The specimen sequenced was PBMCs. In DNA, the CDR3 is TGTGCCAGCAGCCGGGACTTCAGAACCACAGATACGCAGTATTTT. Translated, it gives CASSRDFRTTDTQYF.